This TCR beta chain was identified during a study of T cell responses to AZD1222 COVID-19 vaccine. The protocol was immunoSEQ multiplex PCR, while the TCRdb copy is restricted to in-frame clones and leaves out a portion. The sample contains some 5,000 clones, around 89% of which appear only once. Findings and caveats of the study: Unmutated regions of variants are reportedly targeted by nearly half of spike-specific TCRs.

The CDR3 runs 13 residues. The trim removed 5 bases at V and 13 bases at J, leaving 7 bases unmatched. Of note for this clone: The antigen is not known.

The specimen comprised peripheral blood, sampled 28 days after the second AZD1222 dose. This rearrangement joins TRBV12-3 or TRBV12-4 to TRBJ2-1, with TRBD2 identical over 11 bases. This receptor was obtained from an adult who received the AZD1222 COVID-19 vaccine. The CDR3 DNA reads TGTGCCAGCAGTCCACCACTAGCGGGGGTTCAGTTCTTC. Its translation: CASSPPLAGVQFF.